What follows are 30 T cell receptor beta chains derived from one specimen sequenced in a study of cytomegalovirus exposure and HLA in healthy donors. The PCR had 60 Vbeta and 13 Jbeta primers. Repertoires were generated with immunoSEQ multiplex PCR, while TCRdb's copy carries only in-frame clones and drops some. In the table there are some 130,000 clones, over 65% of which are singletons. The sequenced sample was PBMCs. Source of these receptors: a woman younger than 45 in good health and CMV-seropositive.

V usage is TRBV7-9 and J usage is TRBJ2-5, with D possibly being TRBD2 (6 bases). Germline CDR1 and CDR2: SEHNR and FQNEAQ (reference sequence). The CDR3 is 14 amino acids. V lost 1 base and J lost 5, with 11 bases in between. The CDR3 sequence: CASSLEARGETQYF. The CDR3, as DNA: TGTGCCAGCAGCTTAGAGGCCCGGGGGGAGACCCAGTACTTC.

V is TRBV29-1 and J is TRBJ2-2, with 8 bases that match TRBD1. The CDR3 extends over 17 amino acids. Germline assignment: CDR1 SQVTM and CDR2 ANQGSEA. V lost 1 base and J lost 5; bases outside the gene matches: 12. CDR3 coding DNA: TGCAGCGTTGAAGGAGGGACAGGAAAAAAGTGGACCGGGGAGCTGTTTTTT. It codes for CSVEGGTGKKWTGELFF.

The J gene is TRBJ2-3, the V gene TRBV29-1; D uncertain. This CDR3 is built from 14 residues. V was pared by 3 bases and J by 1 base, with 11 bases between. Looked up from germline, CDR1 is SQVTM and CDR2 is ANQGSEA. CDR3 loop: CSVDGSAGTDTQYF. The CDR3 coding sequence is TGCAGCGTTGATGGGTCGGCGGGCACAGATACGCAGTATTTT.

The J gene is TRBJ2-7, the V gene TRBV6-1; 8 bases fit TRBD1. The V gene end was trimmed by 6 bases and the J gene end by 1 base; junction bases not matched to a gene: 5. Germline CDR1 and CDR2: MNHNS and SASEGT. This CDR3 spans 14 amino acids. DNA for the CDR3: TGTGCCAGCAGCCTCCGGGACAGGTCCTACGAGCAGTACTTC. Its protein product is CASSLRDRSYEQYF.

Concerning this clone itself: A junction end diverges from the germline sequence, so it may reflect a read error. Other DNA sequences in this specimen translate into the identical CDR3. The gene calls are TRBV13 and TRBJ2-7, with 8 nucleotides matching TRBD1. CDR3 length equals 14 residues. Germline assignment: CDR1 PRHDT and CDR2 FYEKMQ (reference sequence). The CDR3 spells CASSLGQGLVEQYF. The CDR3 DNA is TGTGCCAGCAGCCTAGGACAGGGTTTAGTCGAGCAGTACTTC.

The V call is TRBV4-2, the J call TRBJ1-2; 11 nucleotides match TRBD1. The trim removed 4 bases at V and 2 bases at J, leaving 3 bases unmatched. This CDR3 comprises 15 residues. The germline V gene has CDR1 LGHNA and CDR2 YNFKEQ. In DNA, the CDR3 is TGTGCCAGCAGCCTTGGGACAGGGGGAAACTATGGCTACACCTTC. It codes for CASSLGTGGNYGYTF.

V and J are TRBV19 and TRBJ1-1; TRBD1 matches 9 bases. Unmatched junction bases numbered 7, after V lost 3 bases and J lost 5 bases. The CDR3 contains 15 residues. Per the germline V gene, CDR1 is LNHDA and CDR2 is SQIVND (reference sequence). CDR3 bases: TGTGCCAGTAGTATGTCCGGGACAGGGTATACTGAAGCTTTCTTT. It specifies CASSMSGTGYTEAFF.

The genes are TRBV6-1 and TRBJ2-2; D possibly corresponds to TRBD1 (6 bases). Germline lookup yields CDR1 MNHNS and CDR2 SASEGT. This CDR3 is built from 15 residues. The germline V and J ends were trimmed by 6 bases and 0 bases, with 11 bases remaining between them. CDR3 nucleotides: TGTGCCAGCAGCATGACAGGACCGAACACCGGGGAGCTGTTTTTT. This codes for CASSMTGPNTGELFF.

This chain joins TRBV19 and TRBJ1-2; maybe TRBD1 (5 bases). Trimming took 5 bases from V and 4 from J, leaving 20 bases between them. Per the germline V gene, CDR1 is LNHDA and CDR2 is SQIVND (reference sequence). The CDR3 is 16 amino acids. The CDR3 nucleotides read TGTGCCAGTAGTGTGAAGAACTCGGGGGGTGGCTATGGCTACACCTTC. It encodes CASSVKNSGGGYGYTF.

The gene calls are TRBV5-6 and TRBJ1-2; D is unclear. Germline values: CDR1 SGHDT, CDR2 YYEEEE. Trimming removed 0 bases at V and 1 base at J, with 7 bases between. The CDR3 is 14 residues long. The CDR3 DNA is TGTGCCAGCAGCTTGGGCAGGTTTAACTATGGCTACACCTTC. Translating gives CASSLGRFNYGYTF.

The chain employs TRBV7-2 and TRBJ2-5; 12 bases are shared with TRBD2. The CDR3 is 16 residues long. In germline, CDR1 is SGHTA, CDR2 FQGNSA. With V trimmed by 5 bases and J by 4 bases, 8 bases remained unmatched. The CDR3 loop reads CASSQLAGGPRETQYF. CDR3 bases: TGTGCCAGCAGCCAGCTAGCGGGGGGGCCCAGAGAGACCCAGTACTTC.

The J gene is TRBJ2-1, the V gene TRBV6-5, with 7 bases lining up with TRBD2. Germline CDR1 is MNHEY and CDR2 is SVGAGI. CDR3 size: 15 residues. V shed 2 bases, J shed 4 bases, and the junction held 5 bases outside the gene matches. CDR3 protein: CASSYRLAAYNEQFF. The CDR3 coding sequence is TGTGCCAGCAGTTACAGGCTAGCGGCTTACAATGAGCAGTTCTTC.

The V gene is TRBV10-3, the J gene TRBJ2-2; D is possibly TRBD2 (7 bases). The length of the CDR3 is 18 residues. The V gene lost 4 bases and the J gene lost 0 bases, with 18 bases spanning the gap. Germline values: CDR1 ENHRY, CDR2 SYGVKD. In nucleotides, the CDR3 is TGTGCCATCAGTGGCCCTTCCACGCGGGGGCCGAACACCGGGGAGCTGTTTTTT. This codes for CAISGPSTRGPNTGELFF.

This rearrangement joins TRBV6-1 to TRBJ1-2; TRBD1 agrees at 8 bases. Trimming at V came to 4 bases and at J to 7 bases, leaving 11 bases not matched to a gene. Germline loops: CDR1 MNHNS, CDR2 SASEGT. The length of the CDR3 is 15 residues. CDR3 region: CASSVPGGLVGGYTF. For the CDR3, the DNA is TGTGCCAGCAGTGTACCAGGGGGCTTAGTGGGTGGCTACACCTTC.

The chain joins TRBV28 to TRBJ2-7; 9 bases are a match to TRBD2. V shed 7 bases, J shed 4 bases, and the junction held 5 bases outside the gene matches. The V gene's germline CDR1 is MDHEN and CDR2 SYDVKM. The CDR3 sequence is 13 residues long. DNA for the CDR3: TGTGCCAGCAAGCGGGGGGCTTCTTACGAGCAGTACTTC. It specifies CASKRGASYEQYF.

This sequence joins TRBV27 and TRBJ1-2; D might be TRBD1 (6 bases). The germline V gene has CDR1 MNHEY and CDR2 SMNVEV (reference sequence). The CDR3 has 15 residues. V was pared by 6 bases and J by 3 bases, with 17 bases between. The DNA for the CDR3 is TGTGCCAGCAGACTCAAACAGGGAGTTGACTATGGCTACACCTTC. It codes for CASRLKQGVDYGYTF.

The chain uses TRBV28 and TRBJ2-7; 11 bases are a match to TRBD1. The trim removed 2 bases at V and 2 bases at J, leaving 5 bases unmatched. In germline, CDR1 is MDHEN, CDR2 SYDVKM. The CDR3 length is 16 residues. CDR3 DNA sequence: TGTGCCAGCAGTTTAGGGGGGACAGGGGGGACCTACGAGCAGTACTTC. It translates to CASSLGGTGGTYEQYF.

This clone was seen a handful of times. This chain uses TRBV5-6 with TRBJ2-7; tentative D call: TRBD2 (6 bases). The CDR3 loop spans 13 amino acids. Germline V gene sequence: CDR1 SGHDT, CDR2 YYEEEE. V gave up 3 bases and J gave up 3 bases, with 10 bases separating them. CDR3: CASSYRGGYEQYF. The CDR3 nucleotides read TGTGCCAGCAGCTATCGGGGAGGCTACGAGCAGTACTTC.

This clone showed up just once. The J gene is TRBJ2-7, the V gene TRBV12-5, with D perhaps matching TRBD2 (7 bases). The CDR3 is 16 amino acids. Germline V lookup: CDR1 LGHNT, CDR2 FRNRAP. Trimming cost V 0 bases and J 2 bases, with 14 bases left between them. The DNA of the CDR3 is TGTGCTAGTGGTTTGGTACGGGGGAGGGGGGCCTACGAGCAGTACTTC. Its protein is CASGLVRGRGAYEQYF.

J is TRBJ1-2 and V is TRBV15, with unresolved D. Trimming left V 5 bases short and J 4 bases short, with 17 bases between. Germline CDR1 is LNHNV and CDR2 is YYDKDF (reference sequence). The CDR3 has 15 amino acids. CDR3 region: CATSLRVEAAYGYTF. The CDR3 DNA sequence: TGTGCCACCAGCTTACGCGTTGAGGCAGCCTATGGCTACACCTTC.

Only one count was recorded for this clone. The chain links TRBV6-1 to TRBJ2-2, with D perhaps TRBD2 (6 bases). The CDR3 length is 15 residues. CDR1 is MNHNS, CDR2 SASEGT, per germline. V gave up 10 bases and J gave up 3 bases, with 18 bases separating them. In DNA form, the CDR3 reads TGTGCCACTAAACCCGGCGGGGACCACACCGGGGAGCTGTTTTTT. Residues: CATKPGGDHTGELFF.

The chain joins TRBV29-1 to TRBJ2-5; tentative D call: TRBD1 (6 bases). The J call is in doubt because the DNA end fits TRBJ2-7 better. The germline gives CDR1 SQVTM, CDR2 ANQGSEA. This CDR3 has 12 residues. CDR3 sequence: CSALQGSYEQYF. The CDR3 region has the DNA TGCAGCGCCCTACAGGGCTCCTACGAGCAGTACTTC.

This sequence joins TRBV6-5 and TRBJ1-1; TRBD1 matches 7 bases. With V trimmed by 6 bases and J by 1 base, 8 bases remained unmatched. CDR1 and CDR2 from the germline V gene are MNHEY and SVGAGI. This CDR3 spans 15 amino acids. CDR3 residues: CASRQQGNGNTEAFF. DNA for the CDR3: TGTGCCAGCAGACAACAGGGGAATGGGAACACTGAAGCTTTCTTT.

This sequence joins TRBV2 and TRBJ1-6; no clear D. Germline CDR1 and CDR2: SNHLY and FYNNEI. The CDR3 sequence is 13 residues long. Trimming took 6 bases from V and 9 from J, leaving 12 bases between them. As DNA, the CDR3 is TGTGCCAGCAGAGGAGGACGGCCTTCACCCCTCCACTTT. This translates into CASRGGRPSPLHF.

The chain couples TRBV30 to TRBJ1-1; D uncertain. The CDR3 contains 13 residues. Germline lookup yields CDR1 GTSNPN and CDR2 SVGIG (reference sequence). Trimming shortened V by 0 bases and J by 0 bases, and 5 bases separated the two germline ends. DNA for the CDR3: TGTGCCTGGAGTGTAAATATGAACACTGAAGCTTTCTTT. Translating it yields CAWSVNMNTEAFF.

The V call is TRBV27, the J call TRBJ1-6; the D gene is possibly TRBD1 (5 bases). The CDR3 spans 16 residues. The V and J ends lost 6 bases and 6 bases respectively, with 18 bases between them. Germline-derived CDR1 and CDR2 are MNHEY and SMNVEV (reference sequence). CDR3 nucleotides: TGTGCCAGCAGACGAACCCAGGGTTTGGGTAATTCACCCCTCCACTTT. It specifies CASRRTQGLGNSPLHF.

The J gene is TRBJ2-7, the V gene TRBV7-9, with 8 bases matching TRBD2. The junction had 21 bases not matched to a gene; V was cut back by 5 bases and J by 6 bases. CDR3 length equals 18 residues. Germline CDR1 SEHNR, CDR2 FQNEAQ (reference sequence). In DNA, the CDR3 is TGTGCCAGCAGCCCTCGGGGGGGAATGCGGCCCCAAATTCGCGAGCAGTACTTC. Translated, it gives CASSPRGGMRPQIREQYF.

The gene calls are TRBV19 and TRBJ2-7; a weak D match, TRBD1 (7 bases). The CDR3 consists of 16 residues. Germline lookup yields CDR1 LNHDA and CDR2 SQIVND (reference sequence). V shed 3 bases and J shed 4 bases, with 19 bases lying between them. In DNA form, the CDR3 reads TGTGCCAGTAGTATTGGAGGGGGCGAAGTATCGTACGAGCAGTACTTC. Its translation: CASSIGGGEVSYEQYF.

The chain employs TRBV9 and TRBJ2-3; 9 bases are a match to TRBD2. V shed 7 bases, J shed 6 bases, and the junction held 12 bases outside the gene matches. The germline CDR1 and CDR2 sequences are SGDLS and YYNGEE. CDR3 size: 15 residues. The CDR3 DNA follows: TGTGCCAGCGGGGGAGGTAGCGGGGGAGGGGATACGCAGTATTTT. It specifies CASGGGSGGGDTQYF.

This chain uses TRBV9 with TRBJ1-6, with D possibly TRBD1 on 5 matching bases. The germline V and J ends were trimmed by 3 bases and 4 bases, with 14 bases remaining between them. The CDR3 loop spans 16 amino acids. Germline CDR1 and CDR2: SGDLS and YYNGEE. CDR3 sequence reads: CASSAGKDRYNSPLHF. Written as DNA, the CDR3 is TGTGCCAGCAGCGCCGGAAAAGACAGATATAATTCACCCCTCCACTTT. Variable domain in full (rest from reference TRBV9 and TRBJ1-6): DSGVTQTPKHLITATGQRVTLRCSPRSGDLSVYWYQQSLDQGLQFLIQYYNGEERAKGNILERFSAQQFPDLHSELNLSSLELGDSALYFCASSAGKDRYNSPLHFGNGTRLTVT.